This TCR beta chain was observed in a study of cytomegalovirus exposure and HLA in healthy donors. Whole-study results and caveats: Among TCR beta chains, those listed as cytomegalovirus-associated numbered around 160. What was likely a sequencing artifact was a cluster of highly shared sequence variants.

Use of 60 Vbeta and 13 Jbeta primers characterized the PCR. Assay used: immunoSEQ multiplex PCR; TCRdb lists only in-frame clones, some missing. Listed are some 56,000 clones; 9% to 15% falls within the top ten. Points on this clone: The antigen remains unidentified.

Sequencing was done on a sample of PBMCs. The origin of this receptor is a woman in her twenties or thirties in good health and CMV-seropositive.

CDR3 protein: CAWGLGQETQYF. In nucleotides, the CDR3 is TGTGCCTGGGGACTAGGGCAAGAGACCCAGTACTTC. The chain couples TRBV30 to TRBJ2-5, with 7 positions matching TRBD2. The V gene end was trimmed by 5 bases and the J gene end by 2 bases; junction bases not matched to a gene: 2. CDR3 length equals 12 residues. CDR1 is GTSNPN, CDR2 SVGIG, per germline (reference sequence). Full variable domain (remainder filled in from reference TRBV30 and TRBJ2-5): SQTIHQWPATLVQPVGSPLSLECTVEGTSNPNLYWYRQAAGRGLQLLFYSVGIGQISSEVPQNLSASRPQDRQFILSSKKLLLSDSGFYLCAWGLGQETQYFGPGTRLLVL.